This T cell receptor (beta chain) derives from a study of shared clonotypes between healthy human individuals. Regarding the study as a whole: Investigators collected only blood, and repertoires in tissues likely differ.

In replicate PCRs of unsorted PBMC, approximately 0.3 ug DNA, around 33,000 T cell genomes, was used. How the authors handled the data: With immunoSEQ giving junction-only sequences and no quality scores, filtering differed. Using immunoSEQ multiplex PCR, the repertoire was profiled, and TCRdb retains in-frame clones only, with some absent. V and J calls and clone size follow that table, whereas D and trimming were derived from the DNA. The sample includes approximately 500,000 clones, approximately 82% seen only once; the top ten take 12%. V lost 5 bases and J 2 bases, leaving 13 bases between the germline ends. This CDR3 spans 16 amino acids. Germline V gives CDR1 MDHEN, CDR2 SYDVKM. Worth noting for this clone: Its target is not known.

Healthy and HIV-negative, the adult donors had no recent acute infections or vaccinations. Sequenced input: PBMCs. The clonotype comes from a woman between 40 and 55 years old in good health. Some clones in this sample may be carry-over from other donors' samples. The chain combines TRBV28 with TRBJ2-6; D is tentatively TRBD1 or TRBD2 (6 bases each). The chain's CDR3 is CASSAGHVPGANVLTF. DNA for the CDR3: TGTGCCAGCAGTGCGGGACACGTTCCTGGGGCCAACGTCCTGACTTTC.